Listed here are 4 T cell receptor beta chains from one sample, sequenced in a study of beta chain features in type 1 diabetes. All of the isolated RNA was reverse transcribed, so expressed TCRB transcripts were sequenced. Sequencing used immunoSEQ multiplex PCR; TCRdb keeps in-frame clones, though not all of them. Here the sample spans hundreds of thousands of clones, approximately 14% being singletons. The sequenced sample consisted of central memory CD4+ T cells from blood. These receptors originate from a man younger than 40 in good health.

The chain links TRBV7-8 to TRBJ1-5; tentative D call: TRBD1 (5 bases). Trimming took 1 base from V and 4 from J, leaving 8 bases between them. In germline, CDR1 is SGHVS, CDR2 FQNEAQ. This CDR3 contains 14 residues. CDR3 sequence reads: CASSLGDGNQPQHF. The DNA for the CDR3 is TGTGCCAGCAGCTTAGGGGACGGTAATCAGCCCCAGCATTTT.

The chain employs TRBV28 and TRBJ2-1; 9 bases are shared with TRBD1. Germline V lookup: CDR1 MDHEN, CDR2 SYDVKM. V was pared by 7 bases and J by 5 bases, with 9 bases of the junction left unmatched. The CDR3 is 15 residues long. The CDR3 DNA reads as TGTGCCAGCACATCAACCGGGACAGGGAACAATGAGCAGTTCTTC. Protein product: CASTSTGTGNNEQFF. Full variable domain (missing parts from reference TRBV28 and TRBJ2-1): DVKVTQSSRYLVKRTGEKVFLECVQDMDHENMFWYRQDPGLGLRLIYFSYDVKMKEKGDIPEGYSVSREKKERFSLILESASTNQTSMYLCASTSTGTGNNEQFFGPGTRLTVL.

This clone was detected only a few times. The gene calls are TRBV6-9 and TRBJ2-5, with 7 bases identical to TRBD2. The germline V gene has CDR1 MNHGY and CDR2 SVAAGI. CDR3 length: 17 amino acids. The V and J ends lost 0 bases and 9 bases, in that order; junction bases with no gene match: 16. The CDR3 spells CASSYSFRAGEDGAQYF. The DNA of the CDR3 is TGTGCCAGCAGTTATTCCTTTCGGGCGGGAGAGGATGGGGCCCAGTACTTC.

The CDR3 nucleotides read TGTGCCAGCAGTAACCCGGCAGGGTACGGCTACACCTTC. Residues: CASSNPAGYGYTF. The rearrangement links TRBV6-1 to TRBJ1-2; possible D gene TRBD1, 5 bases. This CDR3 contains 13 residues. Germline V CDR1 and CDR2: MNHNS, SASEGT. Trimming stripped 5 bases from V and 8 bases from J, with 15 bases between.